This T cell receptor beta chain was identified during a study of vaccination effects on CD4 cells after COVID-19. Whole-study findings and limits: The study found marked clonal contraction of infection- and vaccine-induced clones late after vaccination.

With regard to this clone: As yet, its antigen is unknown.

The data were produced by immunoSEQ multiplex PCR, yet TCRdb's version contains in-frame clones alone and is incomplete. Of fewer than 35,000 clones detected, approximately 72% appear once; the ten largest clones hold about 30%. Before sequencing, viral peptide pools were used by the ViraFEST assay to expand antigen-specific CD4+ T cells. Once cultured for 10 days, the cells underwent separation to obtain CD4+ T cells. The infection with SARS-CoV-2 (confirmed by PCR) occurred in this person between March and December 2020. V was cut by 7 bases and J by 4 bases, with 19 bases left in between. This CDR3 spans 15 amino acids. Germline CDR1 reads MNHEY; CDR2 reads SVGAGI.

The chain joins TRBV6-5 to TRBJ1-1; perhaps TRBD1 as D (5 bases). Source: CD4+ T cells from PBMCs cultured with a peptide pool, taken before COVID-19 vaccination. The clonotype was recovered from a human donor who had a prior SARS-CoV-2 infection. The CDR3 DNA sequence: TGTGCCAGCAACCCCGAGGGGTTCTGGGGCACTGAAGCTTTCTTT. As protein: CASNPEGFWGTEAFF.